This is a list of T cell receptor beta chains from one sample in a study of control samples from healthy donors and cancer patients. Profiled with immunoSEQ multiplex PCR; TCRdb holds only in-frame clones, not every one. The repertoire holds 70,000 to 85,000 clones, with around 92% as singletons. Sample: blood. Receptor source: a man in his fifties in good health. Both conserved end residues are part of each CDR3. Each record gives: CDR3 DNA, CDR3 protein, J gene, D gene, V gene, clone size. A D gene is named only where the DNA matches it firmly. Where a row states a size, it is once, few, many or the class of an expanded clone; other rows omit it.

DNA: TGTGCCAGCAGGGAGGGACCTGGAAACACCATATATTTT
CDR3: CASREGPGNTIYF
J: TRBJ1-3
D: -
V: TRBV2
size: once

DNA: TGTGCCAGTAGCTCTGCTAGAGACAGTGGGTCCTACGAGCAGTACTTC
CDR3: CASSSARDSGSYEQYF
J: TRBJ2-7
D: -
V: TRBV19
size: -

DNA: TGTGCCAGCAGCTTCGGGACAGGGATCGAGACCCAGTACTTC
CDR3: CASSFGTGIETQYF
J: TRBJ2-5
D: TRBD1
V: TRBV7-2
size: -

DNA: TGTGCCAGCACCCGACAGGGCTCGGGCTCCTACGAGCAGTACTTC
CDR3: CASTRQGSGSYEQYF
J: TRBJ2-7
D: TRBD1
V: TRBV2
size: once

DNA: TGTGCCTGGAGGGGAGCCACTGAAGCTTTCTTT
CDR3: CAWRGATEAFF
J: TRBJ1-1
D: -
V: TRBV30
size: -

DNA: TGCAGCGTTGAAACCGACCCCGGGGATACGCAGTATTTT
CDR3: CSVETDPGDTQYF
J: TRBJ2-3
D: -
V: TRBV29-1
size: few

DNA: TGTGCCAGCAGCTCGGACAGGAGCTCCTATAATTCACCCCTCCACTTT
CDR3: CASSSDRSSYNSPLHF
J: TRBJ1-6
D: TRBD1
V: TRBV5-6
size: -

DNA: TGTGCCAGCAGGCAGACAGAGAACACTGAAGCTTTCTTT
CDR3: CASRQTENTEAFF
J: TRBJ1-1
D: -
V: TRBV6-6
size: -

DNA: TGTGCCAGCAGCTTGGCCCACACCATATATTTT
CDR3: CASSLAHTIYF
J: TRBJ1-3
D: -
V: TRBV5-8
size: -

DNA: TGCAGTGCTGCAGGGCAAGAGACCCAGTACTTC
CDR3: CSAAGQETQYF
J: TRBJ2-5
D: -
V: TRBV20-1
size: -

DNA: TGTGCCAGCAGCTTCCAGCTAATGGGGCAGCCCCAGCATTTT
CDR3: CASSFQLMGQPQHF
J: TRBJ1-5
D: -
V: TRBV7-2
size: -

DNA: TGCGCCAGCAGCCAAGGTCCATCCATTCCCATGAACACTGAAGCTTTCTTT
CDR3: CASSQGPSIPMNTEAFF
J: TRBJ1-1
D: -
V: TRBV4-1
size: once

DNA: TGCGCCAGCAGCCTCGGACAGGCCCAAAGCCCCCAGCATTTT
CDR3: CASSLGQAQSPQHF
J: TRBJ1-5
D: TRBD1
V: TRBV5-1
size: -

DNA: TGTGCCAGCCTCCTAGGGGTCTATAATTCACCCCTCCACTTT
CDR3: CASLLGVYNSPLHF
J: TRBJ1-6
D: -
V: TRBV2
size: -

DNA: TGTGCCAGCAGTAGGGGAGAGACAGGGGGCTACGAGCAGTACTTC
CDR3: CASSRGETGGYEQYF
J: TRBJ2-7
D: TRBD1
V: TRBV6-5
size: -

DNA: TGTGCCAGCATTAGACATTGGGACACCGGGGAGCTGTTTTTT
CDR3: CASIRHWDTGELFF
J: TRBJ2-2
D: -
V: TRBV6-5
size: -

DNA: TGCGCCAGCAGCTCCGGGACCAGTTATGGCTACACCTTC
CDR3: CASSSGTSYGYTF
J: TRBJ1-2
D: -
V: TRBV5-1
size: -

DNA: TGTGCCAGCAGTCCAATACGCCGGACAGGGAACACTGAAGCTTTCTTT
CDR3: CASSPIRRTGNTEAFF
J: TRBJ1-1
D: TRBD1
V: TRBV27
size: -

DNA: TGTGCCAGCAGCTTAGGGGTGAGGGGCTATGGCTACACCTTC
CDR3: CASSLGVRGYGYTF
J: TRBJ1-2
D: -
V: TRBV13
size: -

DNA: TGTGCCTGGAGTGGACAGACTAATTCACCCCTCCACTTT
CDR3: CAWSGQTNSPLHF
J: TRBJ1-6
D: -
V: TRBV30
size: -

DNA: TGCGCCAGCAGGCCGTTAGACCGGGACAGGGGGCGAAGCACTGAAGCTTTCTTT
CDR3: CASRPLDRDRGRSTEAFF
J: TRBJ1-1
D: TRBD1
V: TRBV23-1
size: -

DNA: TGTGCCAGCAGTGCGCGGGACATAAACACCATATATTTT
CDR3: CASSARDINTIYF
J: TRBJ1-3
D: -
V: TRBV2
size: -

DNA: TGTGCCTGGAGTGCCTCCTATGGCTACACCTTC
CDR3: CAWSASYGYTF
J: TRBJ1-2
D: -
V: TRBV30
size: -

DNA: TGTGCCAGCAGTTTGAGAGAATTCGATACGGCTTTCTTT
CDR3: CASSLREFDTAFF
J: TRBJ1-1
D: -
V: TRBV27
size: -

DNA: TGTGCCAGCAGTGAAAGCAACACGAGGGGGCCGTGGAATGGCTACACCTTC
CDR3: CASSESNTRGPWNGYTF
J: TRBJ1-2
D: TRBD1
V: TRBV6-1
size: once

DNA: TGCGCCAGCAATCAACGAGGTGAAGCTTTCTTT
CDR3: CASNQRGEAFF
J: TRBJ1-1
D: -
V: TRBV5-1
size: -

DNA: TGTGCCAGCAGCTTCGGAGCGGGGACTAGCGGGGTCCTAGATACGCAGTATTTT
CDR3: CASSFGAGTSGVLDTQYF
J: TRBJ2-3
D: TRBD2
V: TRBV11-2
size: -

DNA: TGTGCCATCAGTGAGTCGAGGGTTCCCAGGGCCTCTGGAAACACCATATATTTT
CDR3: CAISESRVPRASGNTIYF
J: TRBJ1-3
D: -
V: TRBV10-3
size: -

DNA: TGTGCCACCTCCCCTGGAGGCTACGAGCAGTACTTC
CDR3: CATSPGGYEQYF
J: TRBJ2-7
D: -
V: TRBV11-2
size: -

DNA: TGTGCCACCAGCAGAGAGGAAGCTTTCTTT
CDR3: CATSREEAFF
J: TRBJ1-1
D: -
V: TRBV15
size: -

DNA: TGTGCCAGCAGCTTAGGCAGGAGGAATTCACCCCTCCACTTT
CDR3: CASSLGRRNSPLHF
J: TRBJ1-6
D: -
V: TRBV11-2
size: -

DNA: TGCGCCAGCAGAGAAGGGACGGCTGAGAACACTGAAGCTTTCTTT
CDR3: CASREGTAENTEAFF
J: TRBJ1-1
D: -
V: TRBV5-1
size: -

DNA: TGTGCCAGCAGTTTACAGGGGGATGGGCAGCCCCAGCATTTT
CDR3: CASSLQGDGQPQHF
J: TRBJ1-5
D: TRBD1
V: TRBV2
size: -